A selection of T cell receptor beta chains follows, all from one sample in a study of OX40 agonist ivuxolimab in advanced cancers. Data came from immunoSEQ multiplex PCR; TCRdb stores just in-frame clones and leaves some out. There are about 76,000 clones in the sample; roughly 89% occur only once, and roughly 13% lies in the top ten. Sequences were derived from CD4+ or CD8+ T cells sorted from blood, sampled in a trial of the OX40 agonist ivuxolimab. Receptor source: an adult with an advanced solid tumor such as melanoma, head and neck, liver or kidney cancer. CDR3s include the opening cysteine and the closing phenylalanine or tryptophan. D genes are given only for firm matches. A row's size may be missing; if present it is once, few, many or a size class.

TRBV6-5	-	TRBJ2-7	-	TGTGCCAGCAGTTACTCGAGACCCTACGAGCAGTACTTC	CASSYSRPYEQYF
TRBV6-6	-	TRBJ1-1	-	TGTGCCAGCAGTTACTCGAACAGGCCAGGCGCTGAAGCTTTCTTT	CASSYSNRPGAEAFF
TRBV11-1	-	TRBJ1-2	-	TGTGCCAGCAGCATGGACTTCGGTGGCTACACCTTC	CASSMDFGGYTF
TRBV6-1	-	TRBJ2-2	-	TGTGCCAGCAGAAACACAGGCCCCGGGGAGCTGTTTTTT	CASRNTGPGELFF
TRBV7-9	-	TRBJ2-7	-	TGTGCCAGCAGCTTAGGGAGTAGCGGTACTTACGAGCAGTACTTC	CASSLGSSGTYEQYF
TRBV29-1	-	TRBJ1-1	once	TGCAGCGTTGAAGACTGGATAGGGGATCTATCGGGCACTGAAGCTTTCTTT	CSVEDWIGDLSGTEAFF
TRBV7-6	TRBD1	TRBJ2-3	-	TGTGCCAGCAGCTTAGATGGGACAGGCATGGCAGATACGCAGTATTTT	CASSLDGTGMADTQYF
TRBV6-1	TRBD1	TRBJ2-7	-	TGTGCCAGCAGTGCCTACAGGGGTTCCTACGAGCAGTACTTC	CASSAYRGSYEQYF
TRBV29-1	TRBD2	TRBJ2-2	-	TGCAGCGTTTTAGCGGGAGAGGGGACCGGGGAGCTGTTTTTT	CSVLAGEGTGELFF
TRBV5-6	TRBD1	TRBJ1-2	-	TGTGCCAGCAGCGCCCACGGACAGGAAAATAACTATGGCTACACCTTC	CASSAHGQENNYGYTF
TRBV6-5	TRBD2	TRBJ2-7	-	TGTGCCAGCAGTCTAGCGGGAGGTCCCTCTGAGCAGTACTTC	CASSLAGGPSEQYF
TRBV6-5	TRBD2	TRBJ2-7	-	TGTGCCAGCAGATGGACTAGCGGGACTGACGAGCAGTACTTC	CASRWTSGTDEQYF
TRBV30	-	TRBJ1-1	-	TGTGCCTGGAGTGTAATGAAGACAGCCGACACTGAAGCTTTCTTT	CAWSVMKTADTEAFF
TRBV7-3	-	TRBJ1-2	-	TGTGCCAGCAGCTTAAACAGGGATAACTATGGCTACACCTTC	CASSLNRDNYGYTF
TRBV2	-	TRBJ1-1	-	TGTGCCAGCAGTGAAGGGGCACTCGAAGCTTTCTTT	CASSEGALEAFF
TRBV20-1	-	TRBJ2-3	-	TGCAGTGCTAGATTCGTAGATACGCAGTATTTT	CSARFVDTQYF
TRBV13	-	TRBJ2-5	-	TGTGCCAGCAGCGACACGTCAGGGGTGGAAGAGACCCAGTACTTC	CASSDTSGVEETQYF
TRBV27	TRBD1	TRBJ2-5	-	TGTGCCAGCAGTCTCGGACAGGGGGCATGGGAGCAGTACTTC	CASSLGQGAWEQYF
TRBV7-2	-	TRBJ1-2	-	TGTGCCAGCAGCTTAGTGCGCGGGGATTATGGCTACACCTTC	CASSLVRGDYGYTF
TRBV5-6	TRBD2	TRBJ2-7	-	TGTGCCAGCAGCTCGCAACTCGGGACTAGCGGGGCCTTCTTTCAGCAGTACTTC	CASSSQLGTSGAFFQQYF
TRBV2	TRBD2	TRBJ2-2	once	TGTGCCAGCAGAATGGGACTAGCGGGAGGGTTCATGGAGCTGTTTTTT	CASRMGLAGGFMELFF
TRBV28	TRBD2	TRBJ2-5	-	TGTGCCAGCATGCTAGCGGGAGAGGTGGAGACCCAGTACTTC	CASMLAGEVETQYF
TRBV6-5	TRBD2	TRBJ2-7	-	TGTGCCAGCAGTGCTAGCGGGCGCTCCTACGAGCAGTACTTC	CASSASGRSYEQYF